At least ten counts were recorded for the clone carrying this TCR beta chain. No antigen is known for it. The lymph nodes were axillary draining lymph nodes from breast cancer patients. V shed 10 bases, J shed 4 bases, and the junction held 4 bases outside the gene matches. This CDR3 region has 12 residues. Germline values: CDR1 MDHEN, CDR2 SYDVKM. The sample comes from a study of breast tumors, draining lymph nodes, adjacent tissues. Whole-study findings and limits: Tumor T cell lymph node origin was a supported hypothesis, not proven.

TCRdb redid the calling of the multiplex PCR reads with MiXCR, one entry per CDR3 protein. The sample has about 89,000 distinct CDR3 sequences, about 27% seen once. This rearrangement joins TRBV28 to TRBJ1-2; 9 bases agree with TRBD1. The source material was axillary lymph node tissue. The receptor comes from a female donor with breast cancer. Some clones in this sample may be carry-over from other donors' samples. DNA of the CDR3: TGTGCCATAAGACAGGGGGTCTATGGCTACACCTTC. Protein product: CAIRQGVYGYTF.